The 24 T cell receptor beta chains below were found in one sample sequenced in a study of technical replicates of blood from a handful of donors. The repertoire was sequenced with immunoSEQ multiplex PCR; TCRdb's copy has only in-frame clones and lacks some. The sample lists about 64,000 clones, around 88% occurring once. Sequenced: PBMCs. Source of these receptors: a human donor in good health. Some clones in this sample may be carry-over from other donors' samples.

The chain couples TRBV5-1 to TRBJ2-6; D might be TRBD1 (6 bases). There are 16 residues in the CDR3. In germline, CDR1 is SGHRS, CDR2 YFSETQ. V was cut by 4 bases and J by 2 bases, with 13 bases left in between. The CDR3 nucleotides read TGCGCCAGCAGCCCGATACAGGGCGCTGGGGCCAACGTCCTGACTTTC. This translates into CASSPIQGAGANVLTF.

The chain links TRBV6-5 to TRBJ2-7, with D maybe TRBD2 (5 bases). CDR3 length: 14 amino acids. The ends were cut back, 0 bases at V and 4 bases at J, with 10 bases in the middle. CDR1 MNHEY and CDR2 SVGAGI come from the germline V gene. Here the CDR3 reads CASSYSAPGYEQYF. As DNA, the CDR3 is TGTGCCAGCAGTTACTCGGCCCCGGGGTACGAGCAGTACTTC.

This clone was seen just once. The chain combines TRBV19 with TRBJ1-2; no clear D. Germline lookup yields CDR1 LNHDA and CDR2 SQIVND (reference sequence). The CDR3 runs 14 residues. V was shortened by 1 base and J by 0 bases, with 6 bases between the two germline ends. In DNA form, the CDR3 reads TGTGCCAGTAGTATAGGCCAGACTAACTATGGCTACACCTTC. Its protein product is CASSIGQTNYGYTF.

This chain joins TRBV19 and TRBJ2-4; TRBD1 aligns across 8 bases. V lost 5 bases, J lost 6 bases, and 6 bases stayed unmatched. This CDR3 region has 14 residues. Germline V gene data show CDR1 as LNHDA and CDR2 as SQIVND (reference sequence). The DNA of the CDR3 is TGTGCCAGTAGTCTGGGACAGGACTTAAACATTCAGTACTTC. Protein: CASSLGQDLNIQYF. Drawing the rest from reference TRBV19 and TRBJ2-4, the complete variable domain is DGGITQSPKYLFRKEGQNVTLSCEQNLNHDAMYWYRQDPGQGLRLIYYSQIVNDFQKGDIAEGYSVSREKKESFPLTVTSAQKNPTAFYLCASSLGQDLNIQYFGAGTRLSVL.

The rearrangement uses TRBV29-1 and TRBJ2-1; D might be TRBD2 (6 bases). Germline CDR1 and CDR2: SQVTM and ANQGSEA. The CDR3 consists of 15 residues. DNA of the CDR3: TGCCTCTGGGGGGTGCCGGCGTGCTGCTACAATGAGCAGTTCTTC. Protein product: CLWGVPACCYNEQFF.

The chain is built from TRBV19 and TRBJ2-7; no firm D call. V lost 5 bases and J lost 0, with 14 bases in between. The CDR3 length is 15 residues. In germline, CDR1 is LNHDA, CDR2 SQIVND (reference sequence). The CDR3 sequence: CASSLVAESSYEQYF. CDR3 DNA sequence: TGTGCCAGTAGTCTGGTGGCGGAGAGCTCCTACGAGCAGTACTTC.

V gene TRBV7-2 combines with J gene TRBJ1-1; 7 nucleotides line up with TRBD1. Germline CDR1 reads SGHTA; CDR2 reads FQGNSA. Losses at the gene ends were 7 bases for V and 4 bases for J; bases not matched to a gene: 9. This CDR3 spans 14 amino acids. The CDR3 is CASTQIAGGTEAFF. The CDR3 DNA is TGTGCCAGCACCCAAATAGCAGGGGGCACTGAAGCTTTCTTT.

The chain joins TRBV2 to TRBJ1-1, with D hard to call. Trimming removed 1 base from V and 1 base from J, with 10 bases in between. The CDR3 contains 15 residues. Germline V gives CDR1 SNHLY, CDR2 FYNNEI. The CDR3 region has the DNA TGTGCCAGCAGTGAAGGGCCCACGAAGAACACTGAAGCTTTCTTT. Its protein is CASSEGPTKNTEAFF.

The rearrangement uses TRBV6-6 and TRBJ1-5; TRBD1 might be the D (5 bases). The length of the CDR3 is 15 residues. Germline assignment: CDR1 MNHNY and CDR2 SVGAGI (reference sequence). With 6 bases removed from V and 3 bases from J, the gap between germline ends came to 15 bases. The CDR3 loop is CASSPSGGTNQPQHF. CDR3 coding DNA: TGTGCCAGCAGCCCCTCAGGAGGGACCAATCAGCCCCAGCATTTT.

This chain connects TRBV5-4 to TRBJ2-7, with TRBD1 matching 7 bases. Per germline, CDR1 SGHNT and CDR2 YYREEE (reference sequence). CDR3 length equals 15 residues. V was pared by 1 base and J by 3 bases, with 7 bases of the junction left unmatched. CDR3 residues: CASSLQTGRLYEQYF. The CDR3 nucleotides are TGTGCCAGCAGCTTGCAGACAGGGAGACTCTACGAGCAGTACTTC.

The chain couples TRBV11-1 to TRBJ2-7, with D tentatively TRBD2 (6 bases). The germline V and J ends were trimmed by 4 bases and 2 bases, with 12 bases remaining between them. This CDR3 contains 14 residues. CDR1 is SGHAT and CDR2 is FQDESV in the germline V gene (reference sequence). This chain's CDR3 is CASSSASATYEQYF. The CDR3 region has the DNA TGTGCCAGCAGCTCTGCTAGCGCCACCTACGAGCAGTACTTC.

V is TRBV7-3 and J is TRBJ2-5, with 9 bases fitting TRBD2. J gave up 2 bases and V 2 bases, and 12 bases lay outside the gene matches. CDR3 length: 18 amino acids. Per germline, CDR1 SGHTA and CDR2 FQGTGA. In DNA, the CDR3 is TGTGCCAGCAGCTTAGGGTTCGGCGGGGGGGCGGGTCAAGAGACCCAGTACTTC. This sequence encodes CASSLGFGGGAGQETQYF.

This chain connects TRBV19 to TRBJ1-6; D gene ambiguous. Trimming removed 3 bases from V and 6 bases from J, with 12 bases in between. The CDR3 runs to 15 residues. Germline V gene sequence: CDR1 LNHDA, CDR2 SQIVND (reference sequence). The CDR3 DNA is TGTGCCAGTAGTATGCGTACCGCTTCTAATTCACCCCTCCACTTT. Encoded protein: CASSMRTASNSPLHF.

This clone showed up just once. This sequence joins TRBV6-5 and TRBJ2-5; no clear D gene. There are 14 residues in the CDR3. V was trimmed by 6 bases and J by 3 bases, leaving 14 bases between them. Germline V gene lookup returns CDR1 MNHEY and CDR2 SVGAGI. The CDR3 loop is CASSTPFMKETQYF. The CDR3 DNA reads as TGTGCCAGCAGCACACCCTTTATGAAAGAGACCCAGTACTTC.

This clone was detected only once. V and J are TRBV9 and TRBJ2-1; 7 nucleotides agree with TRBD2. The V gene end was trimmed by 4 bases and the J gene end by 0 bases; junction bases not matched to a gene: 7. Germline V gene lookup returns CDR1 SGDLS and CDR2 YYNGEE. The CDR3 spans 16 residues. The CDR3 is CASSQTSRNSYNEQFF. The CDR3 DNA reads TGTGCCAGCAGCCAGACTAGCAGAAACTCCTACAATGAGCAGTTCTTC.

J is TRBJ2-7 and V is TRBV6-1; perhaps TRBD1 as D (7 bases). The V and J ends lost 4 bases and 2 bases respectively, with 18 bases between them. The CDR3 loop spans 16 amino acids. Germline V CDR1 and CDR2: MNHNS, SASEGT. The CDR3 DNA follows: TGTGCCAGCAGTGCGGACAGGCCGGGGGCTACCTACGAGCAGTACTTC. This translates into CASSADRPGATYEQYF.

V usage is TRBV5-5 and J usage is TRBJ2-1, with 7 bases fitting TRBD1. The CDR3 spans 12 residues. From germline, CDR1 is SGHKS and CDR2 YYEKEE (reference sequence). The V gene end was trimmed by 4 bases and the J gene end by 6 bases; junction bases not matched to a gene: 1. CDR3 nucleotides: TGTGCCAGCAGCAGGACAGGCAATGAGCAGTTCTTC. Translation: CASSRTGNEQFF.

The rearrangement uses TRBV19 and TRBJ1-1, with TRBD1 matching over 7 bases. The germline V gene has CDR1 LNHDA and CDR2 SQIVND (reference sequence). V gave up 5 bases and J gave up 3 bases; unmatched junction bases: 9. The CDR3 runs 15 residues. CDR3 DNA sequence: TGTGCCAGTAGTGCCACAGGGGCAGGTCACACTGAAGCTTTCTTT. Translating it yields CASSATGAGHTEAFF.

The chain links TRBV6-5 to TRBJ1-3; 9 bases align to TRBD1. In germline, CDR1 is MNHEY, CDR2 SVGAGI. Trimming at V came to 4 bases and at J to 4 bases, leaving 5 bases not matched to a gene. The CDR3 consists of 15 residues. The CDR3 loop is CASSSQGARGNTIYF. In nucleotides, the CDR3 is TGTGCCAGCAGTTCACAGGGGGCGCGAGGAAACACCATATATTTT.

The V and J genes are TRBV2 and TRBJ2-7; D might be TRBD2 (5 bases). The V gene lost 5 bases and the J gene lost 5 bases, with 13 bases spanning the gap. Germline lookup yields CDR1 SNHLY and CDR2 FYNNEI. The CDR3 is 13 residues long. The CDR3 sequence: CASSKDGGHEQYF. The CDR3 DNA reads TGTGCCAGCAGTAAGGACGGAGGCCACGAGCAGTACTTC.

This chain links TRBV7-8 with TRBJ1-1, with D maybe TRBD1 (5 bases). The CDR3 length is 14 residues. The V gene's germline CDR1 is SGHVS and CDR2 FQNEAQ. V was trimmed by 6 bases and J by 4 bases, leaving 15 bases between them. This chain's CDR3 is CASRTGGGSTEAFF. The DNA of the CDR3 is TGTGCCAGCAGAACCGGGGGGGGGAGCACTGAAGCTTTCTTT.

This clone appeared once. V usage is TRBV27 and J usage is TRBJ2-7; 10 bases fit TRBD2. The CDR3 sequence is 16 residues long. Losses at the gene ends were 3 bases for V and 0 bases for J; bases not matched to a gene: 5. Germline V CDR1 and CDR2: MNHEY, SMNVEV (reference sequence). CDR3 DNA sequence: TGTGCCAGCAGTTTCCTTAGCGGGAGGAGCTCCTACGAGCAGTACTTC. Translating gives CASSFLSGRSSYEQYF.

The rearrangement links TRBV2 to TRBJ2-2; D is ambiguous. V shed 10 bases and J shed 0 bases, with 3 bases lying between them. Germline CDR1 reads SNHLY; CDR2 reads FYNNEI. The CDR3 covers 11 residues. DNA for the CDR3: TGTGCCACCACGAACACCGGGGAGCTGTTTTTT. This codes for CATTNTGELFF.

The V call is TRBV4-3, the J call TRBJ1-6; 9 nucleotides line up with TRBD1. Trimming cost V 1 base and J 7 bases; bases outside gene matches: 5. Germline CDR1 reads LGHNA; CDR2 reads YSLEER. The CDR3 runs to 16 residues. CDR3 sequence: CASSQGTGAMNSPLHF. DNA of the CDR3: TGCGCCAGCAGCCAAGGGACAGGGGCTATGAATTCACCCCTCCACTTT.